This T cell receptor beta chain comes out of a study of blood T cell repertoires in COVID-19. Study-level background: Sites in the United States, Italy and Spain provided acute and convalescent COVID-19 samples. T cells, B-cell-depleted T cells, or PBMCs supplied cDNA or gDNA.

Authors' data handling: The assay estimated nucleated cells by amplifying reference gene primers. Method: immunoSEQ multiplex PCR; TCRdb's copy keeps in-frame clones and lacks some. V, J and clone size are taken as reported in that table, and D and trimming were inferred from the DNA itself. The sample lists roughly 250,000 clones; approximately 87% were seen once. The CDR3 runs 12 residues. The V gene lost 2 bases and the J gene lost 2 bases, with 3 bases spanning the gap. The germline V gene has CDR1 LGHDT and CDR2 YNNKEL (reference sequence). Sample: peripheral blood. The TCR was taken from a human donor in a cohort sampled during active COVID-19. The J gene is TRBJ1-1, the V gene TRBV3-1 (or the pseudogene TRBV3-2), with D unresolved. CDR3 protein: CASSQTNTEAFF. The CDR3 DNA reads TGTGCCAGCAGCCAAACTAACACTGAAGCTTTCTTT.